The 20 T cell receptor beta chains listed next were all sequenced from one sample in a study of blood T cell repertoires in COVID-19 (dated by TCRdb to 2018 to 2021). Libraries were constructed by the immunoSEQ multiplex PCR assay. The table was pulled from immuneACCESS by TCRdb, which kept in-frame rearrangements only. Such tables lose some clones; where checked, under half of the loss comes from unresolved V genes, and the rest has no known cause. The sample includes approximately 94,000 clones, with 85% to 90% observed a single time. The ten biggest clones cover more than 10% of the sample. The specimen sequenced was peripheral blood. The origin of the receptors is a human donor in a cohort sampled during active COVID-19.

The chain has TRBV6-2 or TRBV6-3 and TRBJ2-5; possibly TRBD1 for D (6 bases). V was trimmed by 2 bases and J by 9 bases, leaving 13 bases between them. The CDR3 runs 13 residues. CDR1 is MNHEY, CDR2 SVGEGT, per germline. The CDR3 DNA follows: TGTGCCAGCAGTTACACAGGGCCCCGGGCCCAGTACTTC. This sequence encodes CASSYTGPRAQYF.

V gene TRBV2 combines with J gene TRBJ2-7; TRBD2 agrees at 7 bases. This CDR3 contains 15 residues. CDR1 and CDR2 (germline): SNHLY, FYNNEI. The ends lost 6 bases at V and 2 bases at J; junction bases unmatched: 10. This chain's CDR3 is CASSPFRRGAYEQYF. CDR3 in DNA: TGTGCCAGCAGCCCCTTCCGACGGGGGGCCTACGAGCAGTACTTC.

The gene calls are TRBV5-4 and TRBJ2-7, with D unclear. The CDR3 has 14 residues. V lost 3 bases, J lost 6 bases, and 16 bases lay in between. CDR1 SGHNT and CDR2 YYREEE come from the germline V gene (reference sequence). CDR3 coding DNA: TGTGCCAGCAGCTCCCTCTCTAGAGACCCCGAGCAGTACTTC. Amino acid sequence: CASSSLSRDPEQYF.

The V call is TRBV3-1 (or the pseudogene TRBV3-2), the J call TRBJ2-7; TRBD2 might be the D (6 bases). In germline, CDR1 is LGHDT, CDR2 YNNKEL (reference sequence). Between the trimmed V and J ends, which lost 1 base and 3 bases, there was a span of 13 bases. This CDR3 contains 15 residues. CDR3 residues: CASSQVAGRHYEQYF. As DNA, the CDR3 is TGTGCCAGCAGCCAAGTTGCGGGGAGACACTACGAGCAGTACTTC.

The chain links TRBV7-2 to TRBJ1-3, with 10 bases lining up with TRBD1. V shed 3 bases and J 2 bases; nucleotides not matched to a gene: 7. The CDR3 contains 17 residues. Germline lookup yields CDR1 SGHTA and CDR2 FQGNSA. CDR3 sequence: CASSFSGTGAAGNTIYF. The CDR3 bases are TGTGCCAGCAGCTTTAGTGGGACAGGGGCGGCTGGAAACACCATATATTTT.

The rearrangement uses TRBV6-2 or TRBV6-3 and TRBJ2-7; a possible D gene is TRBD1 (6 bases). Germline V CDR1 and CDR2: MNHEY, SVGEGT. V shed 5 bases and J shed 1 base, with 12 bases lying between them. The CDR3 is 14 amino acids. As DNA, the CDR3 is TGTGCCAGCAGTGACGTACAGGGTTCCTACGAGCAGTACTTC. This sequence encodes CASSDVQGSYEQYF.

This sequence joins TRBV18 and TRBJ1-1; D uncertain. This CDR3 is 15 amino acids long. CDR1 is KGHSH, CDR2 LQKENI, per germline. Between the trimmed V and J ends, which lost 0 bases and 4 bases, there was a span of 12 bases. Here the CDR3 reads CASSPPEGASTEAFF. In DNA form, the CDR3 reads TGTGCCAGCTCACCACCGGAGGGCGCGAGCACTGAAGCTTTCTTT.

The chain combines TRBV11-2 with TRBJ1-3; D gene uncertain. CDR1 and CDR2 (germline): SGHAT, FQNNGV. This CDR3 is built from 14 residues. The V gene lost 2 bases and the J gene lost 4 bases, with 9 bases spanning the gap. This chain's CDR3 is CASSLRGPGNTIYF. CDR3 sequence (DNA): TGTGCCAGCAGCTTACGGGGTCCGGGAAACACCATATATTTT. The full variable domain, rest sourced from reference TRBV11-2 and TRBJ1-3, is EAGVAQSPRYKIIEKRQSVAFWCNPISGHATLYWYQQILGQGPKLLIQFQNNGVVDDSQLPKDRFSAERLKGVDSTLKIQPAKLEDSAVYLCASSLRGPGNTIYFGEGSWLTVV.

The rearrangement uses TRBV5-1 and TRBJ2-1, with 12 bases aligning to TRBD2. The germline V gene has CDR1 SGHRS and CDR2 YFSETQ. The CDR3 consists of 16 residues. The junction had 6 bases not matched to a gene; V was cut back by 4 bases and J by 4 bases. The CDR3: CASSETSGRQYNEQFF. CDR3 coding DNA: TGCGCCAGCAGCGAGACTAGCGGGAGACAATACAATGAGCAGTTCTTC.

This chain links TRBV6-1 with TRBJ1-2; possibly TRBD1 for D (5 bases). The CDR3 is 16 amino acids. The germline gives CDR1 MNHNS, CDR2 SASEGT. Trimming pared 2 bases from V and 7 bases from J, leaving 20 bases between. CDR3 region: CASSELGTTLQCGYTF. The CDR3 DNA is TGTGCCAGCAGTGAACTTGGGACTACTCTCCAATGTGGCTACACCTTC.

This chain joins TRBV7-2 and TRBJ2-7, with a possible D match to TRBD1 (7 bases). The CDR3 length is 14 residues. Germline V gene data show CDR1 as SGHTA and CDR2 as FQGNSA. V was clipped by 4 bases and J by 0 bases, with 10 bases between them. The CDR3 sequence: CASSYQGGSYEQYF. CDR3 nucleotides: TGTGCCAGCAGCTACCAGGGGGGCTCCTACGAGCAGTACTTC.

The table lists this clone with a few counts. J is TRBJ2-2 and V is TRBV9; 7 nucleotides agree with TRBD2. Germline lookup yields CDR1 SGDLS and CDR2 YYNGEE. V trimming: 3 bases; J trimming: 4 bases; junction bases outside the gene matches: 6. This CDR3 spans 15 amino acids. The CDR3 reads CASSGLGGTTGELFF. CDR3 sequence (DNA): TGTGCCAGCAGCGGCCTCGGGGGGACCACCGGGGAGCTGTTTTTT.

The chain combines TRBV6-5 with TRBJ1-6, with a possible D match to TRBD1 (6 bases). Germline loops: CDR1 MNHEY, CDR2 SVGAGI. Trimming shortened V by 2 bases and J by 9 bases, and 17 bases separated the two germline ends. The CDR3 consists of 16 residues. In DNA, the CDR3 is TGTGCCAGCAGTTACGACAGGCCAGAGGTTGGTTCACCCCTCCACTTT. As protein: CASSYDRPEVGSPLHF.

V and J are TRBV4-3 and TRBJ2-3; the D gene is possibly TRBD2 (5 bases). The CDR3 runs 15 residues. The V gene lost 4 bases and the J gene lost 4 bases, with 15 bases spanning the gap. Per the germline V gene, CDR1 is LGHNA and CDR2 is YSLEER. CDR3 nucleotides: TGCGCCAGCAGCCGAGGAGAGGGTAGAGCAGATACGCAGTATTTT. It yields the protein CASSRGEGRADTQYF.

The chain couples TRBV25-1 to TRBJ1-2; D unclear. The CDR3 runs 16 residues. V gave up 3 bases and J gave up 8 bases, with 22 bases separating them. The V gene's germline CDR1 is MGHDK and CDR2 SYGVNS. CDR3 protein: CASSEPGPRGLGGYTF. The CDR3 bases are TGTGCCAGCAGTGAGCCAGGACCTCGGGGTCTGGGGGGCTACACCTTC.

This chain links TRBV6-2 or TRBV6-3 with TRBJ2-7; 10 nucleotides agree with TRBD1. Looked up from germline, CDR1 is MNHEY and CDR2 is SVGEGT. The CDR3 has 15 residues. V dropped 5 bases and J dropped 3; count of bases not matched to a gene: 7. The CDR3 here is CASSKKWTGGYEQYF. In nucleotides, the CDR3 is TGTGCCAGCAGTAAGAAATGGACAGGGGGCTACGAGCAGTACTTC.

The chain recombines TRBV5-4 with TRBJ2-7; TRBD2 matches 13 bases. Germline V lookup: CDR1 SGHNT, CDR2 YYREEE (reference sequence). The CDR3 is 16 residues long. Unmatched junction bases numbered 7, after V lost 0 bases and J lost 7 bases. DNA for the CDR3: TGTGCCAGCAGCTTGGAAGGACTAGCGGGGGCTAGGGAGCAGTACTTC. This encodes CASSLEGLAGAREQYF.

CDR3 nucleotide sequence: TGTGCCAGCATTAGCGGGGGGAGCACAGATACGCAGTATTTT. It yields the protein CASISGGSTDTQYF. The V gene is TRBV2, the J gene TRBJ2-3; 10 bases are shared with TRBD2. Germline assignment: CDR1 SNHLY and CDR2 FYNNEI. Trimming removed 7 bases from V and 0 bases from J; junction bases left unmatched: 1. This CDR3 contains 14 residues.

This clone was counted a single time. The gene calls are TRBV18 and TRBJ2-7; D might be TRBD2 (5 bases). Germline CDR1 reads KGHSH; CDR2 reads LQKENI. The CDR3 is made up of 16 amino acids. The germline V and J ends were trimmed by 5 bases and 3 bases, with 20 bases remaining between them. The chain's CDR3 is CASSGSGIVSGYEQYF. In nucleotides, the CDR3 is TGTGCCAGCTCAGGATCCGGGATAGTGAGTGGCTACGAGCAGTACTTC.

The chain couples TRBV5-5 to TRBJ2-7; perhaps TRBD2 as D (6 bases). Germline V gene lookup returns CDR1 SGHKS and CDR2 YYEKEE (reference sequence). Trimming took 5 bases from V and 3 from J, leaving 12 bases between them. This CDR3 is 13 amino acids long. CDR3 nucleotides: TGTGCCAGCAGTCTGACGGGGGTCTACGAGCAGTACTTC. It codes for CASSLTGVYEQYF.